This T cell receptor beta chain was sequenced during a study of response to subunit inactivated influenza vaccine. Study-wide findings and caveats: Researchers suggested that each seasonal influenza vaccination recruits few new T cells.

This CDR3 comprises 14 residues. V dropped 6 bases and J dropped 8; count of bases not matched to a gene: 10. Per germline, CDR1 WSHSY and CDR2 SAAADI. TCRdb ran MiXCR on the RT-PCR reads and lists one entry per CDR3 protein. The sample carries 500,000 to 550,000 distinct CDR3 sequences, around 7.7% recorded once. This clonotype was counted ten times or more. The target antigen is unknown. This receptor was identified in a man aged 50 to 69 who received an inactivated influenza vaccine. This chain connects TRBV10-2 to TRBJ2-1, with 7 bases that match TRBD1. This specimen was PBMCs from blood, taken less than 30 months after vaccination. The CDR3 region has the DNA TGCGCCAGCAGCAAATTGGACAGGCTGGATGAGCAGTTCTTC. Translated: CASSKLDRLDEQFF.